These T cell receptor beta chains were read from a single sample in a study of blood T cell repertoires in COVID-19. Profiled with immunoSEQ multiplex PCR; TCRdb holds only in-frame clones, not every one. The sample has under 150,000 clones; roughly 90% are singletons. Sequencing was done on a sample of peripheral blood. Receptors originate from a man between 70 and 80 years old with active COVID-19. Each CDR3 is given with its conserved first and last residue. The D gene is left open where the match is weak. Part of the rows lack a size; the others show once, few, many or a class for expanded clones.

v_gene,d_gene,j_gene,abundance,CDR3aa,CDR3nt
TRBV12-3/TRBV12-4,TRBD1,TRBJ2-5,.,CASSDRGETQYF,TGTGCCAGCAGTGACAGGGGAGAGACCCAGTACTTC
TRBV10-3,TRBD1,TRBJ1-5,.,CAISESKQGAGQPQHF,TGTGCCATCAGTGAGTCCAAACAGGGGGCAGGTCAGCCCCAGCATTTT
TRBV29-1,.,TRBJ1-1,.,CSVARGNEAFF,TGCAGCGTTGCCCGGGGGAATGAAGCTTTCTTT
TRBV19,.,TRBJ2-2,once,CASSMGHIGPGELFF,TGTGCCAGTAGTATGGGCCACATCGGTCCCGGGGAGCTGTTTTTT
TRBV7-2,TRBD2,TRBJ2-1,.,CASSLGPSGTYNEQFF,TGTGCCAGCAGCTTAGGACCTAGCGGGACTTACAATGAGCAGTTCTTC
TRBV19,.,TRBJ1-1,.,CASSPLGVNTEAFF,TGTGCCAGTAGCCCGCTAGGGGTGAACACTGAAGCTTTCTTT
TRBV5-4,TRBD1,TRBJ2-7,.,CASSLGDRASREQYF,TGTGCCAGCAGCTTAGGAGACAGGGCATCTCGAGAGCAGTACTTC
TRBV4-1,TRBD2,TRBJ2-1,.,CASSRGLAGSGSYNEQFF,TGCGCCAGCAGCAGGGGACTAGCGGGATCCGGCTCCTACAATGAGCAGTTCTTC
TRBV28,TRBD2,TRBJ2-7,.,CASSPRPGTSGYEQYF,TGTGCCAGCAGCCCCCGCCCCGGGACTAGCGGCTACGAGCAGTACTTC
TRBV12-3/TRBV12-4,.,TRBJ2-2,.,CASSFGNGELFF,TGTGCCAGCAGTTTCGGGAACGGGGAGCTGTTTTTT
TRBV19,.,TRBJ1-2,.,CASSTQTGWDGYTF,TGTGCCAGTAGTACCCAGACGGGATGGGATGGCTACACCTTC
TRBV30,.,TRBJ2-7,.,CAWSVDSAYEQYF,TGTGCCTGGAGTGTGGACAGTGCCTACGAGCAGTACTTC
TRBV20-1,.,TRBJ2-2,.,CSATYTGELFF,TGCAGTGCTACTTACACCGGGGAGCTGTTTTTT
TRBV5-6,TRBD2,TRBJ2-5,few,CASSLESGTRQTQYF,TGTGCCAGCAGCTTAGAGTCCGGGACTAGACAGACCCAGTACTTC
TRBV3-1/TRBV3-2,.,TRBJ1-1,.,CASSHGGGTEAFF,TGTGCCAGCAGCCACGGAGGAGGCACTGAAGCTTTCTTT
TRBV10-3,TRBD2,TRBJ2-2,.,CAISESAFLVTSGSNTGELFF,TGTGCCATCAGTGAGTCGGCGTTTCTGGTGACTAGCGGGTCGAACACCGGGGAGCTGTTTTTT
TRBV28,TRBD2,TRBJ2-1,once,CASSQAGGIYEQFF,TGTGCCAGCAGTCAGGCGGGAGGTATCTATGAGCAGTTCTTC
TRBV30,TRBD2,TRBJ2-7,few,CAWSVRGGVYEQYF,TGTGCCTGGAGTGTACGTGGGGGGGTTTACGAGCAGTACTTC
TRBV11-2,.,TRBJ2-7,.,CASSGTNYEQYF,TGTGCCAGCAGCGGAACTAACTACGAGCAGTACTTC
TRBV19,.,TRBJ2-1,once,CASSIGAAPYNEQFF,TGTGCCAGTAGTATTGGGGCAGCGCCTTACAATGAGCAGTTCTTC
TRBV28,TRBD2,TRBJ2-3,.,CASSPRLASDTQYF,TGTGCCAGCAGTCCCCGACTAGCGAGTGATACGCAGTATTTT
TRBV5-1,.,TRBJ2-7,once,CASSSGGSYEQYF,TGCGCCAGCAGTTCAGGCGGGTCCTACGAGCAGTACTTC
TRBV7-3,TRBD2,TRBJ2-1,.,CASSIAGPNSVEQFF,TGTGCCAGCAGTATAGCGGGACCTAACTCTGTTGAGCAGTTCTTC
TRBV24-1,.,TRBJ1-2,.,CATSVHRDFYGYTF,TGTGCCACCAGTGTTCACAGGGATTTCTATGGCTACACCTTC
TRBV29-1,.,TRBJ2-3,.,CSVVGLPVDTQYF,TGCAGCGTTGTGGGACTGCCCGTCGATACGCAGTATTTT
TRBV24-1,TRBD1,TRBJ2-5,.,CATSDHSQGAGETQYF,TGTGCCACCAGTGATCATTCCCAGGGGGCCGGAGAGACCCAGTACTTC
TRBV5-8,.,TRBJ2-7,.,CASSRKGSSYEQYF,TGTGCCAGCAGCCGCAAAGGGAGCTCCTACGAGCAGTACTTC